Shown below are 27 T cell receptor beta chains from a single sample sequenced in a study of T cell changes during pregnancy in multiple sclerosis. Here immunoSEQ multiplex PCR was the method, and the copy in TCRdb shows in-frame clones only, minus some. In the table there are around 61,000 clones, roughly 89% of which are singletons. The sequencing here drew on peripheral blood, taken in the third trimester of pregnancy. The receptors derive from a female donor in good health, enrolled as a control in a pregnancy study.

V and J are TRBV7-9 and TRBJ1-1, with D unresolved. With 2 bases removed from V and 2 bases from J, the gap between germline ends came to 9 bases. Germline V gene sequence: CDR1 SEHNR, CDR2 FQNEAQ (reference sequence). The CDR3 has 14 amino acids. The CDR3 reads CASSLTAGNTEAFF. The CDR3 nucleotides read TGTGCCAGCAGCTTAACCGCAGGCAACACTGAAGCTTTCTTT. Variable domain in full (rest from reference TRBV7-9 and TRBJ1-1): DTGVSQNPRHKITKRGQNVTFRCDPISEHNRLYWYRQTLGQGPEFLTYFQNEAQLEKSRLLSDRFSAERPKGSFSTLEIQRTEQGDSAMYLCASSLTAGNTEAFFGQGTRLTVV.

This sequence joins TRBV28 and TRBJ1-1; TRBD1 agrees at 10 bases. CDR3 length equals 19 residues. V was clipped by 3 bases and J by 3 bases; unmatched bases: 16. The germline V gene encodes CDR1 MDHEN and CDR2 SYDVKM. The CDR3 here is CASSFLGLRQGARDTEAFF. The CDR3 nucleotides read TGTGCCAGCAGTTTTTTGGGTCTGAGACAGGGGGCGAGGGACACTGAAGCTTTCTTT.

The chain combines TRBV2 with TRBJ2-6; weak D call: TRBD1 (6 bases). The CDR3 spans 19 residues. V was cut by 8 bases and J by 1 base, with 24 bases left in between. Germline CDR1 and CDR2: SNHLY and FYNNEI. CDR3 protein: CASSRRMTGRLSGANVLTF. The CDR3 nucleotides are TGTGCCAGCTCCCGGCGGATGACAGGCAGGCTGTCTGGGGCCAACGTCCTGACTTTC.

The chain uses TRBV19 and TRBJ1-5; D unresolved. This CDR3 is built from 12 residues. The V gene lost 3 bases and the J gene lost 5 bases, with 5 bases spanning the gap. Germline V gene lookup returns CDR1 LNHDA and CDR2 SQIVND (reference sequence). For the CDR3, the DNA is TGTGCCAGTAGTATGCTACATCAGCCCCAGCATTTT. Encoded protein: CASSMLHQPQHF.

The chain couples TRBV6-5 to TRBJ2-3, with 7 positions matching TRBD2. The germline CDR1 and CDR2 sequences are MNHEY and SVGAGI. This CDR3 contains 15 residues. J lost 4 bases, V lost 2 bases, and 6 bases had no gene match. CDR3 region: CASSYGAGDADTQYF. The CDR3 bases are TGTGCCAGCAGTTACGGGGCGGGGGACGCAGATACGCAGTATTTT.

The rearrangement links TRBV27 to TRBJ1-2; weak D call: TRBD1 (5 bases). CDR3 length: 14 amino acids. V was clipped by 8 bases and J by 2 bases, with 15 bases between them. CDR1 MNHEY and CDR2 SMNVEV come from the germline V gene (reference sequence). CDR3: CASGRVPQNYGYTF. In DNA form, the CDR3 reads TGTGCCAGCGGCAGGGTTCCCCAGAACTATGGCTACACCTTC.

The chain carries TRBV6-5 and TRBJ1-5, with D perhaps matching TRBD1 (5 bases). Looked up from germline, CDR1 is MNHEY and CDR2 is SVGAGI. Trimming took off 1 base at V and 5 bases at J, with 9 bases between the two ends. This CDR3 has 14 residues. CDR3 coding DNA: TGTGCCAGCAGTTACTTGGGGGGAGATCAGCCCCAGCATTTT. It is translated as CASSYLGGDQPQHF.

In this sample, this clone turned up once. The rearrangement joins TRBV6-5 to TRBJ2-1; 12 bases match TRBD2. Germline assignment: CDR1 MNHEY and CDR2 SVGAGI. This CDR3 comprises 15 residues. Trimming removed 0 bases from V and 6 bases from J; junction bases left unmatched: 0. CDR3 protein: CASSYSGLAGNEQFF. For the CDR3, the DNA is TGTGCCAGCAGTTACTCGGGACTAGCGGGCAATGAGCAGTTCTTC.

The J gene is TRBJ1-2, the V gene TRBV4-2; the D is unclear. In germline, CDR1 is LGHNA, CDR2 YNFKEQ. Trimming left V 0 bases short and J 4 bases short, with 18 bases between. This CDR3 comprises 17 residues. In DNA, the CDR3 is TGTGCCAGCAGCCAAGATAATAAGGAAGGAGGAAGCTATGGCTACACCTTC. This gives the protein CASSQDNKEGGSYGYTF.

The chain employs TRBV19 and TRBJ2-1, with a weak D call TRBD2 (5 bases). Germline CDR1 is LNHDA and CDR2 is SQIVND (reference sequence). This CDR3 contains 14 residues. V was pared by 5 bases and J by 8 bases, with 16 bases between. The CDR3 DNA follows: TGTGCCAGTAGTCTCTCCAGAGCGGTCGATGAGCAGTTCTTC. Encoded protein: CASSLSRAVDEQFF.

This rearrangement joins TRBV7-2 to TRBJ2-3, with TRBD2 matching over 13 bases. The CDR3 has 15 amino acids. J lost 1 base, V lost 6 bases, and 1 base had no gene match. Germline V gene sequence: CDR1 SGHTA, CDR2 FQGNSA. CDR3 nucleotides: TGTGCCAGCAGGGGACTAGCGGGGCGCACAGATACGCAGTATTTT. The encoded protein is CASRGLAGRTDTQYF.

CDR3 bases: TGTGCCAGCAGTGAAAAGGGCAGGGGGAACAATCAGCCCCAGCATTTT. Translated, it gives CASSEKGRGNNQPQHF. The genes are TRBV6-1 and TRBJ1-5; TRBD1 aligns across 7 bases. V shed 2 bases, J shed 3 bases, and the junction held 7 bases outside the gene matches. CDR3 size: 16 residues. The germline V gene has CDR1 MNHNS and CDR2 SASEGT.

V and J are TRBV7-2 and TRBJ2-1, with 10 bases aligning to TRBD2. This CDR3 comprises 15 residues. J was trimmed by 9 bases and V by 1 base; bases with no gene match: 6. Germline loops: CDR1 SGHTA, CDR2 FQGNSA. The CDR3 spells CASSLGGSGGIEQFF. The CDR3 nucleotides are TGTGCCAGCAGCTTAGGAGGTAGCGGGGGGATTGAGCAGTTCTTC. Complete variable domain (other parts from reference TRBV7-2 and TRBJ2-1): GAGVSQSPSNKVTEKGKDVELRCDPISGHTALYWYRQSLGQGLEFLIYFQGNSAPDKSGLPSDRFSAERTGGSVSTLTIQRTQQEDSAVYLCASSLGGSGGIEQFFGPGTRLTVL.

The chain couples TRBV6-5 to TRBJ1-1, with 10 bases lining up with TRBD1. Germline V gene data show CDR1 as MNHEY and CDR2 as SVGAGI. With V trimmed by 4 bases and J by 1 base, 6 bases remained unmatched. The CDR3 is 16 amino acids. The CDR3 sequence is CASSWGTGEKNTEAFF. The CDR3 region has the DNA TGTGCCAGCAGTTGGGGGACAGGGGAAAAGAACACTGAAGCTTTCTTT.

The CDR3 reads CASSWGLAGTYNEQFF. Written as DNA, the CDR3 is TGCGCCAGCAGCTGGGGACTAGCGGGGACCTACAATGAGCAGTTCTTC. The chain joins TRBV5-1 to TRBJ2-1; TRBD2 matches 13 bases. J was trimmed by 2 bases and V by 3 bases; bases with no gene match: 2. Germline lookup yields CDR1 SGHRS and CDR2 YFSETQ. CDR3 size: 16 residues.

CDR3 sequence (DNA): TGTGCCAGCAGCCTTAGTAATTCACCCCTCCACTTT. Residues: CASSLSNSPLHF. This sequence joins TRBV14 and TRBJ1-6; D ambiguous. The CDR3 contains 12 residues. The germline V gene encodes CDR1 SGHDN and CDR2 FVKESK. Trimming shortened V by 4 bases and J by 6 bases, and 4 bases separated the two germline ends. Drawing the rest from reference TRBV14 and TRBJ1-6, the complete variable domain is EAGVTQFPSHSVIEKGQTVTLRCDPISGHDNLYWYRRVMGKEIKFLLHFVKESKQDESGMPNNRFLAERTGGTYSTLKVQPAELEDSGVYFCASSLSNSPLHFGNGTRLTVT.

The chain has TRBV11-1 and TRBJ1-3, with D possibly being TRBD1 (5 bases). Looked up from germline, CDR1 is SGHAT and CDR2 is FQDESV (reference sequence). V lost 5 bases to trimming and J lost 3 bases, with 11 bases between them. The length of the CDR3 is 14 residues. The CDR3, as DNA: TGTGCCAGCAGCCCTTGGACAAGTGGAAACACCATATATTTT. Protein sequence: CASSPWTSGNTIYF.

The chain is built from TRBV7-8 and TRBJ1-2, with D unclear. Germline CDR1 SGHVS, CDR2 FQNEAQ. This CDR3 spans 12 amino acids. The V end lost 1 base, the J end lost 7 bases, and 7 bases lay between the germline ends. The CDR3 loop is CASSLGAGGYTF. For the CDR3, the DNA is TGTGCCAGCAGCTTAGGGGCCGGTGGCTACACCTTC.

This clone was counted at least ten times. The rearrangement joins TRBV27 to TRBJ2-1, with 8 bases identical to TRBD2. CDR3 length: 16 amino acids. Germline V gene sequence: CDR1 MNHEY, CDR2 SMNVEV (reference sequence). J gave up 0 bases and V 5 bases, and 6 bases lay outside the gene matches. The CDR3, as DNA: TGTGCCAGCAGTCCACCGGGGGGGAGCTCCTACAATGAGCAGTTCTTC. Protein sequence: CASSPPGGSSYNEQFF.

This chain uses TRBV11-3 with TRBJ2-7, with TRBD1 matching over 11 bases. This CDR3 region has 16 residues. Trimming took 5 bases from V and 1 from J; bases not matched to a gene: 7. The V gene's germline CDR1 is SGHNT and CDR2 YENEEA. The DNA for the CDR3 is TGTGCCAGCAGCCGCGGCGGGACAGGGGGTTCCTACGAGCAGTACTTC. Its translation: CASSRGGTGGSYEQYF.

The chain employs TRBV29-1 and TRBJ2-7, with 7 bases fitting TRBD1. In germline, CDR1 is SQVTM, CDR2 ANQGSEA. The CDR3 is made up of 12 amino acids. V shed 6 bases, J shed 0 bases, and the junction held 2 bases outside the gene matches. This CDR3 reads CSVRTGSYEQYF. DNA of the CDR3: TGCAGCGTGCGGACAGGCTCCTACGAGCAGTACTTC.

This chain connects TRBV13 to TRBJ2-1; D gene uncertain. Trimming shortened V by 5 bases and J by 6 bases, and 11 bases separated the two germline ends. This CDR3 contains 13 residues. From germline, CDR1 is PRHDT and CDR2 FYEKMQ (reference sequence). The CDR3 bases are TGTGCCAGCAGCCGCCTGCCCGGCAATGAGCAGTTCTTC. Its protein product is CASSRLPGNEQFF.

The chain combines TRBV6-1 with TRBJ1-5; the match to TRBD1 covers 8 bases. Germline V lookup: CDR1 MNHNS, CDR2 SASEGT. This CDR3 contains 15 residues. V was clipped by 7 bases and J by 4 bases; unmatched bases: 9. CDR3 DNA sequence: TGTGCCAGCAATAACATAGGGACAGGTAATCAGCCCCAGCATTTT. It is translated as CASNNIGTGNQPQHF.

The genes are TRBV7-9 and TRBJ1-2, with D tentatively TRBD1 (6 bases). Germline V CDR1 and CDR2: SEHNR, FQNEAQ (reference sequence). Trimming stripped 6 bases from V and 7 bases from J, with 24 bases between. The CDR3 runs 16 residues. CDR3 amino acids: CASSSWDRTALGGYTF. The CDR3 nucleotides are TGTGCCAGCAGTTCTTGGGATCGGACAGCACTGGGTGGCTACACCTTC.

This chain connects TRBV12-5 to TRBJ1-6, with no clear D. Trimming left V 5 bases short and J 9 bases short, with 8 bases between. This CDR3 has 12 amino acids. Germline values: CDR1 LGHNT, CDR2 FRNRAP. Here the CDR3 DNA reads TGTGCTAGTGGTCGGGGAGGTTCACCCCTCCACTTT. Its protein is CASGRGGSPLHF.

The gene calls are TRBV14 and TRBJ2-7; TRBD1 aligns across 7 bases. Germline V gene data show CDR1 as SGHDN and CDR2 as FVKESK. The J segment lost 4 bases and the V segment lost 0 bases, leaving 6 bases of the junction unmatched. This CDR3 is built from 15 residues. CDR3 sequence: CASSQEGQHGYEQYF. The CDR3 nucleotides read TGTGCCAGCAGCCAAGAGGGACAGCACGGTTACGAGCAGTACTTC. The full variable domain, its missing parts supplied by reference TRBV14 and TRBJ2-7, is EAGVTQFPSHSVIEKGQTVTLRCDPISGHDNLYWYRRVMGKEIKFLLHFVKESKQDESGMPNNRFLAERTGGTYSTLKVQPAELEDSGVYFCASSQEGQHGYEQYFGPGTRLTVT.

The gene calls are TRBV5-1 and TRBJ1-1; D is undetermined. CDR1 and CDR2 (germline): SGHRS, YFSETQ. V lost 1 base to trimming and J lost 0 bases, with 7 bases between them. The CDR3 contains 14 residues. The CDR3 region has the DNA TGCGCCAGCAGCTTGACAGACATGAACACTGAAGCTTTCTTT. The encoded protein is CASSLTDMNTEAFF. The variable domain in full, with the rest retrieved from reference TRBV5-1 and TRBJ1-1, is KAGVTQTPRYLIKTRGQQVTLSCSPISGHRSVSWYQQTPGQGLQFLFEYFSETQRNKGNFPGRFSGRQFSNSRSEMNVSTLELGDSALYLCASSLTDMNTEAFFGQGTRLTVV.